This record covers a single TCR beta chain. Germline V lookup: CDR1 SGHTA, CDR2 FQGNSA. Trimming removed 1 base from V and 1 base from J; junction bases left unmatched: 4. The CDR3 is 16 amino acids. Libraries were prepared by immunoSEQ multiplex PCR; TCRdb keeps only in-frame clonotypes and omits some of them. The sample carries tens of thousands of clones, approximately 92% recorded once. The data stem from a study of OX40 agonist ivuxolimab in advanced cancers. Source: CD4+ or CD8+ T cells sorted from blood, taken in a trial of the OX40 agonist ivuxolimab. The clonotype comes from an adult with an advanced solid tumor such as melanoma, head and neck, liver or kidney cancer. V and J are TRBV7-2 and TRBJ2-3; 8 bases line up with TRBD2. The CDR3 DNA sequence: TGTGCCAGCAGCTTAGGGGCAGCGGGGGGCACAGATACGCAGTATTTT. Residues: CASSLGAAGGTDTQYF.